These 20 T cell receptor beta chains share one sample of origin, sequenced in a study of OX40 agonist ivuxolimab in advanced cancers. The table came from immunoSEQ multiplex PCR; TCRdb's copy has only in-frame clones and leaves some out. The table shows tens of thousands of clones, with 87% occurring only once. The input for sequencing was CD4+ or CD8+ T cells sorted from blood, taken in a trial of the OX40 agonist ivuxolimab. These receptors were collected from an adult with an advanced solid tumor such as melanoma, head and neck, liver or kidney cancer.

The chain employs TRBV28 and TRBJ2-3; either TRBD1 or TRBD2 may supply D (5 bases each). CDR1 MDHEN and CDR2 SYDVKM come from the germline V gene. This CDR3 is 15 amino acids long. The V and J ends lost 8 bases and 10 bases respectively, with 25 bases between them. CDR3 nucleotides: TGTGCCAGCCAGTCGGGGACCATGTACCCAGAGCCGCAGTATTTT. As protein: CASQSGTMYPEPQYF. The full variable domain, rest sourced from reference TRBV28 and TRBJ2-3, is DVKVTQSSRYLVKRTGEKVFLECVQDMDHENMFWYRQDPGLGLRLIYFSYDVKMKEKGDIPEGYSVSREKKERFSLILESASTNQTSMYLCASQSGTMYPEPQYFGPGTRLTVL.

The V gene is TRBV10-3, the J gene TRBJ1-6; D is unresolved. V dropped 6 bases and J dropped 4 bases, with 10 bases sitting between them. Germline V gene sequence: CDR1 ENHRY, CDR2 SYGVKD. CDR3 size: 14 residues. DNA for the CDR3: TGTGCCATCAGCCTAGAGGCATATAATTCACCCCTCCACTTT. Amino acid sequence: CAISLEAYNSPLHF.

The chain joins TRBV19 to TRBJ1-2; D gene uncertain. The CDR3 extends over 15 amino acids. The V end lost 2 bases, the J end lost 1 base, and 11 bases lay between the germline ends. Per the germline V gene, CDR1 is LNHDA and CDR2 is SQIVND (reference sequence). The CDR3, as DNA: TGTGCCAGTAGTATATTCGCGGAATTTAACTATGGCTACACCTTC. Protein: CASSIFAEFNYGYTF.

CDR3 in DNA: TGCGCCAGCAGCCCCCTCGAAGGGTACTATGGCTACACCTTC. It translates to CASSPLEGYYGYTF. The chain carries TRBV4-1 and TRBJ1-2; D not certain. This CDR3 region has 14 residues. V shed 4 bases and J shed 3 bases, with 12 bases lying between them. Per the germline V gene, CDR1 is MGHRA and CDR2 is YSYEKL.

This chain uses TRBV6-1 with TRBJ2-7, with D uncertain. Trimming cost V 2 bases and J 3 bases, with 8 bases left between them. This CDR3 is 13 amino acids long. Per the germline V gene, CDR1 is MNHNS and CDR2 is SASEGT. CDR3 amino acids: CASSEMEDYEQYF. CDR3 DNA sequence: TGTGCCAGCAGTGAAATGGAAGACTACGAGCAGTACTTC.

The V and J genes are TRBV19 and TRBJ1-1; tentatively, D is TRBD1 (6 bases). The germline V and J ends were trimmed by 5 bases and 1 base, with 11 bases remaining between them. CDR1 and CDR2 (germline): LNHDA, SQIVND (reference sequence). The CDR3 spans 14 residues. CDR3 sequence reads: CASSDRIGNTEAFF. The CDR3 bases are TGTGCCAGTAGTGACAGGATTGGGAACACTGAAGCTTTCTTT.

This chain uses TRBV5-1 with TRBJ2-5; TRBD2 is a possible D gene (6 bases). The germline V and J ends were trimmed by 1 base and 2 bases, with 9 bases remaining between them. Germline CDR1 SGHRS, CDR2 YFSETQ. The length of the CDR3 is 14 residues. The CDR3 DNA reads as TGCGCCAGCAGCTTGTGGGGGAGGCAAGAGACCCAGTACTTC. Its translation is CASSLWGRQETQYF.

This clone was recorded once. V gene TRBV2 combines with J gene TRBJ2-2, with no clear D. V lost 3 bases and J 3 bases, leaving 8 bases between the germline ends. The germline CDR1 and CDR2 sequences are SNHLY and FYNNEI. This CDR3 spans 14 amino acids. The CDR3 bases are TGTGCCAGCAGTGAGGAGTTCGACACCGGGGAGCTGTTTTTT. It specifies CASSEEFDTGELFF.

The chain couples TRBV2 to TRBJ2-3; D is ambiguous. The CDR3 covers 15 residues. CDR1 and CDR2 from the germline V gene are SNHLY and FYNNEI. Trimming stripped 2 bases from V and 1 base from J, with 10 bases between. For the CDR3, the DNA is TGTGCCAGCAGTGAACCTGGAAGTGGCACAGATACGCAGTATTTT. It yields the protein CASSEPGSGTDTQYF.

The rearrangement joins TRBV5-1 to TRBJ2-7, with TRBD2 identical over 11 bases. CDR1 SGHRS and CDR2 YFSETQ come from the germline V gene. V shed 0 bases and J 6 bases; nucleotides not matched to a gene: 5. The CDR3 has 15 amino acids. The CDR3, as DNA: TGCGCCAGCAGCTTGGCCCTAGCGGGAGGAGGCGAGCAGTACTTC. Translating gives CASSLALAGGGEQYF.

The chain recombines TRBV5-1 with TRBJ2-7, with 7 positions matching TRBD2. J lost 6 bases, V lost 4 bases, and 7 bases had no gene match. The germline V gene encodes CDR1 SGHRS and CDR2 YFSETQ. This CDR3 has 13 amino acids. Written as DNA, the CDR3 is TGCGCCAGCAGCCCAAGCGGGACGGGCGAGCAGTACTTC. Encoded protein: CASSPSGTGEQYF.

The chain combines TRBV6-5 with TRBJ1-1, with TRBD1 matching 8 bases. Germline assignment: CDR1 MNHEY and CDR2 SVGAGI. Unmatched junction bases numbered 6, after V lost 2 bases and J lost 7 bases. The CDR3 loop spans 14 amino acids. In DNA form, the CDR3 reads TGTGCCAGCAGTTACCTGGACAGGGTGAGTGAAGCTTTCTTT. Residues: CASSYLDRVSEAFF.

V usage is TRBV29-1 and J usage is TRBJ2-1; D possibly uses TRBD1 or TRBD2 (6 bases each). Deletions cut 6 bases from V and 2 bases from J, with 14 bases between. CDR1 SQVTM and CDR2 ANQGSEA come from the germline V gene. The CDR3 totals 14 residues. The CDR3 reads CSVPRGGTYNEQFF. DNA for the CDR3: TGCAGCGTGCCCAGGGGAGGCACCTACAATGAGCAGTTCTTC.

The rearrangement uses TRBV5-4 and TRBJ1-3, with no clear D. CDR1 SGHNT and CDR2 YYREEE come from the germline V gene (reference sequence). Trimming took 1 base from V and 0 from J, leaving 5 bases between them. The CDR3 runs to 14 residues. The CDR3 sequence: CASSLTGSGNTIYF. DNA for the CDR3: TGTGCCAGCAGCTTGACCGGCTCTGGAAACACCATATATTTT.

The rearrangement uses TRBV21-1 and TRBJ2-1; the table assigns TRBD2, which was not confirmed against the DNA. TRBV21-1 counts as a pseudogene. The CDR3 is 15 amino acids. In DNA, the CDR3 is TGTGCCAGCAGCAAAGCTGGGCTAGCCGACAATGAGCAGTTCTTC. Protein: CASSKAGLADNEQFF.

This clone occurred once. The genes are TRBV5-1 and TRBJ1-1; TRBD1 agrees at 10 bases. The CDR3 is made up of 18 amino acids. Germline CDR1 is SGHRS and CDR2 is YFSETQ. After removal of 0 bases from V and 4 bases from J, the junction contained 12 bases not matched to a gene. CDR3 sequence (DNA): TGCGCCAGCAGCTTGGCCGGGACAGGGGTTTATGACGGCACTGAAGCTTTCTTT. This encodes CASSLAGTGVYDGTEAFF.

This clone was observed a single time. The rearrangement joins TRBV5-4 to TRBJ1-1; D is ambiguous. In germline, CDR1 is SGHNT, CDR2 YYREEE (reference sequence). Trimming took off 0 bases at V and 0 bases at J, with 9 bases between the two ends. This CDR3 has 15 amino acids. The CDR3 nucleotides read TGTGCCAGCAGCTTGGGACGGAACCTGAACACTGAAGCTTTCTTT. Protein product: CASSLGRNLNTEAFF. Filled out from reference TRBV5-4 and TRBJ1-1, the complete variable domain reads ETGVTQSPTHLIKTRGQQVTLRCSSQSGHNTVSWYQQALGQGPQFIFQYYREEENGRGNFPPRFSGLQFPNYSSELNVNALELDDSALYLCASSLGRNLNTEAFFGQGTRLTVV.

The chain uses TRBV6-1 and TRBJ2-7; possibly TRBD1 for D (6 bases). Germline V gene lookup returns CDR1 MNHNS and CDR2 SASEGT. The CDR3 extends over 14 amino acids. V lost 3 bases and J 2 bases, leaving 11 bases between the germline ends. In DNA form, the CDR3 reads TGTGCCAGCAGTGATGACAGGCTAACCTACGAGCAGTACTTC. Amino acids: CASSDDRLTYEQYF.

The chain is built from TRBV21-1 and TRBJ2-6. TRBV21-1 counts as a pseudogene. The CDR3 spans 17 residues. In nucleotides, the CDR3 is TGTGCCAGCAGCAAAGCGCTGTCAGAGTCTGGGGCCAACGTCCTGACTTTC. This encodes CASSKALSESGANVLTF.

The chain joins TRBV11-2 to TRBJ2-3, with D possibly being TRBD2 (5 bases). This CDR3 comprises 16 residues. The V end was cut by 6 bases, the J end by 2 bases, with 18 bases between. The germline V gene encodes CDR1 SGHAT and CDR2 FQNNGV. CDR3 coding DNA: TGTGCCAGCAGTTCCCCTAGCCTCTCACTCACAGATACGCAGTATTTT. Its translation is CASSSPSLSLTDTQYF.